This T cell receptor beta chain originates from a study of T-cell memory formation after mild COVID-19. Study details: Most TCR clusters belonged to a single donor.

Findings and limits, study-wide: Contracting clones, day 15 to 85, had balanced CD4/CD8, and later expanders favored CD4+. Second-wave clones that peaked on day 37 lacked confirmed SARS-CoV-2 specificity.

A remark on this clonotype: The antigen remains unidentified. Mismatch with germline at one junction end may stem from a read error.

This CDR3 contains 14 residues. The germline V gene encodes CDR1 SSHAT and CDR2 FNYEAQ (reference sequence). From 5'RACE with constant-segment primers came TCR alpha and TCR beta cDNA libraries that carried sample barcodes and UMIs. From the 5' RACE reads, TCRdb called clonotypes with MiXCR, one entry per CDR3 protein. The repertoire consists of about 110,000 distinct CDR3 sequences, with roughly a sixth occurring once and the leading ten covering over 4.5%. The sample taken for sequencing was PBMCs or a T cell subset sorted from them (not recorded which). This chain joins TRBV7-7 and TRBJ2-2; D tentatively reads TRBD1 or TRBD2 (5 bases each). This receptor was obtained from a man aged 18 to 29 who had mild COVID-19 (a few samples of this study predate the infection). Cell type and time point are not known. This CDR3 is CASSPGTAPGELFF. The CDR3 nucleotides read TGTGCTAGCAGCCCAGGGACCGCTCCCGGGGAGCTGTTTTTT.